The T cell receptor beta chain under discussion was sequenced for a study of beta chain features in type 1 diabetes. Study overall: Sorted cells, 90 million to 130 million in number, were examined across all samples. Points from the study as a whole: More deletions and fewer insertions at VDJ junctions were seen in type 1 diabetes patients.

One heparinised draw, averaging roughly 100 mL, was taken per donor. Every bit of the isolated RNA underwent reverse transcription, so sequencing read expressed TCRB transcripts. Samples of naive, central memory and regulatory T cells yielded a mean of around 3.4 million reads. Here immunoSEQ multiplex PCR was the method, and the copy in TCRdb shows in-frame clones only, minus some. Seen here are about 260,000 clones, around 68% observed once, and the top ten hold about 0.051%. The germline V and J ends were trimmed by 5 bases and 5 bases, with 3 bases remaining between them. CDR3 size: 10 residues. Germline V gene data show CDR1 as SNHLY and CDR2 as FYNNEI. For this clone: Its target is not known. Other DNA sequences in this specimen translate into the identical CDR3.

The rearrangement links TRBV2 to TRBJ2-5; D uncertain. Sequencing used naive CD4+ T cells from blood. The clonotype was recovered from a man aged 30 to 45 in good health. This CDR3 is CASSLETQYF. CDR3 coding DNA: TGTGCCAGCAGTCTTGAGACCCAGTACTTC.